One and the same sample provided the 31 T cell receptor beta chains below, sequenced in a study of cytomegalovirus exposure and HLA in healthy donors. The PCR employed 60 Vbeta primers together with 13 Jbeta primers. Sequenced by immunoSEQ multiplex PCR; TCRdb stores in-frame clones only, minus some. This sample contains about 190,000 clones. The sequencing input was PBMCs. These receptors originate from a man aged 30-40 years in good health and CMV-seronegative.

This chain connects TRBV19 to TRBJ1-4; 8 nucleotides align to TRBD1. Germline assignment: CDR1 LNHDA and CDR2 SQIVND (reference sequence). CDR3 length: 13 amino acids. After removal of 5 bases from V and 7 bases from J, the junction contained 3 bases not matched to a gene. The CDR3 coding sequence is TGTGCCAGTAGTGACAGGGGATCTGAAAAACTGTTTTTT. Its translation is CASSDRGSEKLFF.

The genes are TRBV5-1 and TRBJ2-1; 8 positions agree with TRBD2. The CDR3 extends over 17 amino acids. J lost 7 bases, V lost 6 bases, and 18 bases had no gene match. Germline assignment: CDR1 SGHRS and CDR2 YFSETQ. The CDR3 DNA reads TGCGCCAGCAAGGGGGTAGCGGGGCCCCTTAGTGCGAATGAGCAGTTCTTC. This encodes CASKGVAGPLSANEQFF.

On this clone itself: The junction departs from germline at one end; a sequencing error may be responsible. The V gene is TRBV4-1, the J gene TRBJ1-2, with D possibly being TRBD1 (5 bases). The CDR3 consists of 12 residues. Germline assignment: CDR1 MGHRA and CDR2 YSYEKL. CDR3: CASSQEGLGMAF. The CDR3 region has the DNA TGCGCCAGCAGCCAAGAGGGACTGGGGATGGCCTTC.

This CDR3 reads CAWSRGTGGSNQPQHF. The CDR3 DNA reads TGTGCCTGGAGTCGGGGGACAGGCGGGAGCAATCAGCCCCAGCATTTT. The rearrangement joins TRBV30 to TRBJ1-5; 8 positions match TRBD1. V shed 2 bases and J 1 base; nucleotides not matched to a gene: 7. CDR3 length equals 16 residues. Germline V gene lookup returns CDR1 GTSNPN and CDR2 SVGIG (reference sequence).

The gene calls are TRBV6-6 and TRBJ2-2; 10 nucleotides align to TRBD2. The CDR3 is 15 amino acids. V lost 7 bases and J lost 5; bases outside the gene matches: 7. Germline CDR1 and CDR2: MNHNY and SVGAGI (reference sequence). The CDR3 here is CASTSSSGGTGELFF. The CDR3 nucleotides read TGTGCCAGCACCTCAAGTAGCGGGGGGACCGGGGAGCTGTTTTTT.

The chain recombines TRBV28 with TRBJ1-4; 7 positions match TRBD1. Germline values: CDR1 MDHEN, CDR2 SYDVKM. Trimming took 5 bases from V and 5 from J; bases not matched to a gene: 8. The CDR3 totals 15 residues. DNA of the CDR3: TGTGCCAGCAGTGGTATGGGGACAGAAAATGAAAAACTGTTTTTT. Protein sequence: CASSGMGTENEKLFF.

V and J are TRBV11-2 and TRBJ2-5; TRBD1 matches at 10 bases. V shed 3 bases, J shed 2 bases, and the junction held 6 bases outside the gene matches. CDR3 length equals 16 residues. Per the germline V gene, CDR1 is SGHAT and CDR2 is FQNNGV. This chain's CDR3 is CASSFNPGQGQETQYF. In DNA form, the CDR3 reads TGTGCCAGCAGCTTCAACCCGGGACAGGGGCAAGAGACCCAGTACTTC.

V gene TRBV14 combines with J gene TRBJ1-4; 9 bases are a match to TRBD1. Germline CDR1 is SGHDN and CDR2 is FVKESK. The CDR3 length is 18 residues. V shed 4 bases, J shed 5 bases, and the junction held 14 bases outside the gene matches. CDR3 protein: CASSPRIPGQGSNEKLFF. As DNA, the CDR3 is TGTGCCAGCAGCCCTCGTATCCCGGGACAGGGATCAAATGAAAAACTGTTTTTT.

J is TRBJ2-7 and V is TRBV11-3; no clear D. Germline lookup yields CDR1 SGHNT and CDR2 YENEEA. This CDR3 spans 13 amino acids. The germline V and J ends were trimmed by 4 bases and 7 bases, with 14 bases remaining between them. The CDR3 spells CASSYNLYGEQYF. CDR3 nucleotide sequence: TGTGCCAGCAGCTATAACCTATACGGGGAGCAGTACTTC.

The rearrangement uses TRBV6-5 and TRBJ2-5; D may be TRBD1 (6 bases). The J call may be incorrect, as the DNA end agrees better with TRBJ2-7. Germline CDR1 reads MNHEY; CDR2 reads SVGAGI. The CDR3 runs 16 residues. CDR3 in amino acids: CASSYSSGDLSYEQYF. CDR3 coding DNA: TGTGCCAGCAGTTACTCTTCAGGGGACCTCTCCTACGAGCAGTACTTC.

The chain carries TRBV5-1 and TRBJ2-3, with a weak D call TRBD1 (5 bases). Looked up from germline, CDR1 is SGHRS and CDR2 is YFSETQ. The ends were cut back, 0 bases at V and 8 bases at J, with 13 bases in the middle. The CDR3 runs 14 residues. This CDR3 is CASSLGLTGATQYF. CDR3 bases: TGCGCCAGCAGCTTGGGCCTGACTGGGGCTACGCAGTATTTT. Complete variable domain (other parts from reference TRBV5-1 and TRBJ2-3): KAGVTQTPRYLIKTRGQQVTLSCSPISGHRSVSWYQQTPGQGLQFLFEYFSETQRNKGNFPGRFSGRQFSNSRSEMNVSTLELGDSALYLCASSLGLTGATQYFGPGTRLTVL.

The genes are TRBV10-3 and TRBJ1-1; 8 nucleotides align to TRBD1. CDR3 length: 15 residues. From germline, CDR1 is ENHRY and CDR2 SYGVKD. J lost 2 bases, V lost 8 bases, and 10 bases had no gene match. CDR3 nucleotides: TGTGCCATCGGAAAATCGGACAGGGAAAACACTGAAGCTTTCTTT. Translation: CAIGKSDRENTEAFF.

The rearrangement joins TRBV29-1 to TRBJ1-4; tentatively, D is TRBD1 (6 bases). Germline V gene sequence: CDR1 SQVTM, CDR2 ANQGSEA. The CDR3 contains 15 residues. The V end lost 6 bases, the J end lost 0 bases, and 14 bases lay between the germline ends. CDR3 sequence (DNA): TGCAGCGTCGGGGGGCTAGAAGCAACTAATGAAAAACTGTTTTTT. As protein: CSVGGLEATNEKLFF.

The V gene is TRBV28, the J gene TRBJ1-4; TRBD1 matches at 9 bases. Germline loops: CDR1 MDHEN, CDR2 SYDVKM. The CDR3 has 14 amino acids. Losses at the gene ends were 6 bases for V and 9 bases for J; bases not matched to a gene: 8. The CDR3 sequence: CASRYPGQGKKLFF. CDR3 bases: TGTGCCAGCAGATACCCGGGACAGGGTAAAAAACTGTTTTTT.

For this clone: The same CDR3 also results from other DNA sequences found in this sample. V usage is TRBV29-1 and J usage is TRBJ2-2, with 8 nucleotides matching TRBD1. Germline trimming cut 3 bases from V and 3 bases from J; bases unmatched to any gene: 3. Germline V gene sequence: CDR1 SQVTM, CDR2 ANQGSEA. This CDR3 comprises 14 residues. CDR3 amino acids: CSVERTGYTGELFF. CDR3 in DNA: TGCAGCGTTGAGAGGACAGGGTACACCGGGGAGCTGTTTTTT.

The chain links TRBV5-1 to TRBJ2-3; TRBD2 aligns across 10 bases. The CDR3 is 16 amino acids. Losses at the gene ends were 0 bases for V and 5 bases for J; bases not matched to a gene: 6. CDR1 SGHRS and CDR2 YFSETQ come from the germline V gene. The DNA for the CDR3 is TGCGCCAGCAGCTTGGGGCCTAGCGGGAGTAGAGATACGCAGTATTTT. It encodes CASSLGPSGSRDTQYF.

The chain joins TRBV11-3 to TRBJ1-3; no definite D call. Germline CDR1 and CDR2: SGHNT and YENEEA. The V gene lost 5 bases and the J gene lost 4 bases, with 3 bases spanning the gap. This CDR3 has 11 amino acids. As DNA, the CDR3 is TGTGCCAGCAGCCTCGGAAACACCATATATTTT. Its protein is CASSLGNTIYF.

Note on this clone: Other DNA sequences in the same sample also yield this CDR3. This chain connects TRBV18 to TRBJ2-1; unclear D gene. The CDR3 has 16 residues. Germline-derived CDR1 and CDR2 are KGHSH and LQKENI. The germline V and J ends were trimmed by 1 base and 0 bases, with 10 bases remaining between them. The DNA of the CDR3 is TGTGCCAGCTCACCACGGGCAGGCAGCTCCTACAATGAGCAGTTCTTC. Its protein product is CASSPRAGSSYNEQFF.

The chain joins TRBV9 to TRBJ2-7, with TRBD2 matching over 7 bases. V lost 3 bases to trimming and J lost 5 bases; unmatched junction nucleotides: 11. The CDR3 is made up of 15 amino acids. Germline values: CDR1 SGDLS, CDR2 YYNGEE. CDR3 region: CASSGMGGGPHEQYF. For the CDR3, the DNA is TGTGCCAGCAGCGGCATGGGGGGAGGGCCTCACGAGCAGTACTTC.

The chain uses TRBV7-2 and TRBJ1-2, with D possibly being TRBD1 (6 bases). V gave up 5 bases and J gave up 5 bases, with 15 bases separating them. CDR3 length: 14 residues. The V gene's germline CDR1 is SGHTA and CDR2 FQGNSA. CDR3 sequence reads: CASSGGAGTYGYTF. DNA for the CDR3: TGTGCCAGCAGCGGGGGGGCAGGGACATATGGCTACACCTTC.

This chain links TRBV7-6 with TRBJ2-2, with 8 bases lining up with TRBD1. V gave up 4 bases and J gave up 1 base; unmatched junction bases: 5. This CDR3 spans 16 amino acids. In germline, CDR1 is SGHVS, CDR2 FNYEAQ. Here the CDR3 DNA reads TGTGCCAGCAGCTCCAGACAGGGGCGGAACACCGGGGAGCTGTTTTTT. Amino acid sequence: CASSSRQGRNTGELFF.

The V gene is TRBV7-2, the J gene TRBJ2-5; 12 nucleotides align to TRBD2. Trimming took 5 bases from V and 5 from J; bases not matched to a gene: 12. The germline CDR1 and CDR2 sequences are SGHTA and FQGNSA. This CDR3 has 17 residues. The CDR3 coding sequence is TGTGCCAGCAGCCCCCAAGGACTAGCGGGGTTCGGGGAGACCCAGTACTTC. The encoded protein is CASSPQGLAGFGETQYF.

The rearrangement uses TRBV30 and TRBJ1-2; D gene ambiguous. Germline assignment: CDR1 GTSNPN and CDR2 SVGIG (reference sequence). The V and J ends lost 5 bases and 8 bases respectively, with 21 bases between them. There are 14 residues in the CDR3. In DNA, the CDR3 is TGTGCCTGGGCAGCGGCCTCAGGCCTGAGGGGCTACACCTTC. This gives the protein CAWAAASGLRGYTF.

The rearrangement joins TRBV15 to TRBJ2-5; 9 positions match TRBD2. CDR1 and CDR2 from the germline V gene are LNHNV and YYDKDF (reference sequence). With 0 bases clipped from V and 5 bases from J, the junction kept 7 bases outside the gene matches. This CDR3 is 16 amino acids long. CDR3 sequence: CATSRESGRRVETQYF. The CDR3 DNA is TGTGCCACCAGCAGAGAAAGCGGGAGGCGGGTCGAGACCCAGTACTTC.

The rearrangement uses TRBV9 and TRBJ2-2; a possible D gene is TRBD1 (6 bases). This CDR3 contains 15 residues. The germline V gene encodes CDR1 SGDLS and CDR2 YYNGEE. V was shortened by 3 bases and J by 4 bases, with 13 bases between the two germline ends. CDR3 bases: TGTGCCAGCAGCGCCGCAGGACAGCTCACCGGGGAGCTGTTTTTT. This translates into CASSAAGQLTGELFF.

The chain links TRBV5-1 to TRBJ2-7; 7 bases align to TRBD2. CDR1 SGHRS and CDR2 YFSETQ come from the germline V gene. The V segment lost 4 bases and the J segment 10 bases; nucleotides outside the gene matches: 32. The CDR3 has 20 residues. CDR3 residues: CASSRGFGGSYEQWPVEQYF. CDR3 nucleotide sequence: TGCGCCAGCAGCCGAGGGTTCGGGGGGTCCTACGAGCAGTGGCCCGTTGAACAGTACTTC. The full variable domain, rest sourced from reference TRBV5-1 and TRBJ2-7, is KAGVTQTPRYLIKTRGQQVTLSCSPISGHRSVSWYQQTPGQGLQFLFEYFSETQRNKGNFPGRFSGRQFSNSRSEMNVSTLELGDSALYLCASSRGFGGSYEQWPVEQYFGPGTRLTVT.

The genes are TRBV6-5 and TRBJ1-6; D is perhaps TRBD1 (6 bases). Germline loops: CDR1 MNHEY, CDR2 SVGAGI. This CDR3 region has 16 residues. The V gene lost 4 bases and the J gene lost 8 bases, with 18 bases spanning the gap. CDR3 in amino acids: CASSWTVRLQDSPLHF. The CDR3 region has the DNA TGTGCCAGCAGTTGGACAGTCCGCCTCCAGGATTCACCCCTCCACTTT.

The chain links TRBV4-2 to TRBJ2-7; D is possibly TRBD1 (5 bases). V was clipped by 2 bases and J by 2 bases, with 7 bases between them. CDR1 and CDR2 (germline): LGHNA, YNFKEQ. CDR3 length equals 13 residues. The CDR3 here is CASSQRGTYEQYF. The CDR3 DNA is TGTGCCAGCAGCCAAAGGGGTACCTACGAGCAGTACTTC.

This chain joins TRBV7-7 and TRBJ2-2; perhaps TRBD1 as D (5 bases). The length of the CDR3 is 13 residues. Germline V gene sequence: CDR1 SSHAT, CDR2 FNYEAQ (reference sequence). The V and J ends lost 1 base and 8 bases respectively, with 8 bases between them. CDR3 residues: CASSLVRTGELFF. CDR3 nucleotide sequence: TGTGCCAGCAGCTTAGTTAGGACAGGGGAGCTGTTTTTT.

V gene TRBV7-3 combines with J gene TRBJ2-1; D not resolved. The CDR3 has 13 residues. Germline V lookup: CDR1 SGHTA, CDR2 FQGTGA. V lost 4 bases, J lost 3 bases, and 7 bases lay in between. The CDR3 loop is CASSSDIYNEQFF. The CDR3 DNA is TGTGCCAGCAGCTCTGACATCTACAATGAGCAGTTCTTC.

J is TRBJ2-3 and V is TRBV7-2; 10 bases agree with TRBD2. J lost 7 bases, V lost 1 base, and 8 bases had no gene match. Germline V gives CDR1 SGHTA, CDR2 FQGNSA. This CDR3 region has 16 residues. The chain's CDR3 is CASSLGSSGGWYTQYF. As DNA, the CDR3 is TGTGCCAGCAGCTTAGGGTCTAGCGGGGGTTGGTATACGCAGTATTTT.